A single T cell receptor beta chain is shown here with its context. Its specificity is not known. This sample is drawn from a study of cytomegalovirus exposure and HLA in healthy donors. Study-wide findings and caveats: A later analysis found TCR association rates differed by HLA locus, highest for DRB1 and lowest for HLA-C.

Trimming took 5 bases from V and 2 from J; bases not matched to a gene: 3. Per the germline V gene, CDR1 is SGHTA and CDR2 is FQGNSA. The CDR3 sequence is 15 residues long. Amplification used 60 Vbeta primers and 13 Jbeta primers. Some clones are missing from TCRdb's copy, which holds only in-frame ones; the method was immunoSEQ multiplex PCR. Of 150,000 to 200,000 clones listed, around three quarters are singletons. The sequencing sample was made of PBMCs. The receptor was derived from a woman in her twenties or thirties in good health and CMV-seropositive. The chain is built from TRBV7-2 and TRBJ2-3, with 11 bases lining up with TRBD2. CDR3: CASSHSGRDTDTQYF. In DNA form, the CDR3 reads TGTGCCAGCAGCCATAGCGGGAGGGACACAGATACGCAGTATTTT.